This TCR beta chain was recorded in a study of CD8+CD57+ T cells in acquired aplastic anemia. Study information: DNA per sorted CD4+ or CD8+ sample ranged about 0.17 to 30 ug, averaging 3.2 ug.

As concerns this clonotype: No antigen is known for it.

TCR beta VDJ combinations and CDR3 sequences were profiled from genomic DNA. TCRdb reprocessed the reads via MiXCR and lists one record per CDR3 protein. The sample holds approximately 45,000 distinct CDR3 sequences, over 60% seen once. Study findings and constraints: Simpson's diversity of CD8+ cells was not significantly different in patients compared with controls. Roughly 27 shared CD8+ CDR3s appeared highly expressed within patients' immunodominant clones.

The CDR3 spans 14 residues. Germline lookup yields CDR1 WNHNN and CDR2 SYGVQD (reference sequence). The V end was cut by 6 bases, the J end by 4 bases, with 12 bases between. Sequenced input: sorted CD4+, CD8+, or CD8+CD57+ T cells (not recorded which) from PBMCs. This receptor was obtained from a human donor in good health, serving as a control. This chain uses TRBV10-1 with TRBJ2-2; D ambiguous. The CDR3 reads CASSHGLSTGELFF. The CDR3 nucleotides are TGCGCCAGCAGCCACGGTCTCTCCACCGGGGAGCTGTTTTTT.